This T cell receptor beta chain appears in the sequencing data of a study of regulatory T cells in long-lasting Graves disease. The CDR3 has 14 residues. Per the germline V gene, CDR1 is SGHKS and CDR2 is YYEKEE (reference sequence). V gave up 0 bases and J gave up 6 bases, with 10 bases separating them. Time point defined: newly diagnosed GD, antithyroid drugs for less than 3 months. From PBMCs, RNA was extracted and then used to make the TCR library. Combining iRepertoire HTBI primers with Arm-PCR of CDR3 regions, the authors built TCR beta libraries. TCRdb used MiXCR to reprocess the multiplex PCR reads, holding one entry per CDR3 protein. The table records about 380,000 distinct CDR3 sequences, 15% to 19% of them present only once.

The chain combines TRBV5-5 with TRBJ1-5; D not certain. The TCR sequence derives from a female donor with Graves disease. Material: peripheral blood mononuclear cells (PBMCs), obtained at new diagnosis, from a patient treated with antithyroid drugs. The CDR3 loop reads CASSLGHGVQPQHF. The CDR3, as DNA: TGTGCCAGCAGCTTGGGGCATGGGGTTCAGCCCCAGCATTTT.